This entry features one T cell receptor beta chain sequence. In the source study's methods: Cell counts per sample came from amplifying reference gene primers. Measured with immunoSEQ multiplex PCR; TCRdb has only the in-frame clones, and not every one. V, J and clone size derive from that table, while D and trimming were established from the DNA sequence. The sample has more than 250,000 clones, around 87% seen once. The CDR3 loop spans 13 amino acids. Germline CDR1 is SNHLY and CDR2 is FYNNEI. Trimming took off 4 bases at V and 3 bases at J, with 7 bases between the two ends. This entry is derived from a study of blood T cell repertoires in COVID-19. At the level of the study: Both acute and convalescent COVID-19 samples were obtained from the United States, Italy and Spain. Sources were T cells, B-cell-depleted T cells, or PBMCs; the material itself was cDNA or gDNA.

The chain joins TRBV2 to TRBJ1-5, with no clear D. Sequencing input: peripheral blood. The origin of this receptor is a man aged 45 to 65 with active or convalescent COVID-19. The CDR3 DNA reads TGTGCCAGCAGTGTCGACATCAATCAGCCCCAGCATTTT. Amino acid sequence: CASSVDINQPQHF.